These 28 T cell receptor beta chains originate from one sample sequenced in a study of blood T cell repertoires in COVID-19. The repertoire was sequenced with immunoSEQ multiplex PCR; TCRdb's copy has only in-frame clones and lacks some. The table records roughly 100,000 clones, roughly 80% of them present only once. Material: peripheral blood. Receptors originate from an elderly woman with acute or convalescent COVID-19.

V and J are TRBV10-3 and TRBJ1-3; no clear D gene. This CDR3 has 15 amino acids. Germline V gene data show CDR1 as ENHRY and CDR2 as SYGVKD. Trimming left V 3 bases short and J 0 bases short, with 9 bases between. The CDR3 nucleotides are TGTGCCATCAGTGAAGGCGGGAGCTCTGGAAACACCATATATTTT. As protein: CAISEGGSSGNTIYF.

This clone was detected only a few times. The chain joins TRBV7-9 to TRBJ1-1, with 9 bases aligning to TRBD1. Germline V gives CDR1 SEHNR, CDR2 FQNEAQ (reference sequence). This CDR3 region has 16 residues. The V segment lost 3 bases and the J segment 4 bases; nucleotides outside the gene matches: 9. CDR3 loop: CASSFSGQGRSTEAFF. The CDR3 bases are TGTGCCAGCAGCTTTTCGGGACAGGGCAGAAGCACTGAAGCTTTCTTT. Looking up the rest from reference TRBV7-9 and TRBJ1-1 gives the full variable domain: DTGVSQNPRHKITKRGQNVTFRCDPISEHNRLYWYRQTLGQGPEFLTYFQNEAQLEKSRLLSDRFSAERPKGSFSTLEIQRTEQGDSAMYLCASSFSGQGRSTEAFFGQGTRLTVV.

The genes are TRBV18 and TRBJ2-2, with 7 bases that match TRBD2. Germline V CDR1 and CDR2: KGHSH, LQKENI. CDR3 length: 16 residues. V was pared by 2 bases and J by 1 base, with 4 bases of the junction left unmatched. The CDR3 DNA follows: TGTGCCAGCTCACCAAACAGCGGGATGAACACCGGGGAGCTGTTTTTT. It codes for CASSPNSGMNTGELFF.

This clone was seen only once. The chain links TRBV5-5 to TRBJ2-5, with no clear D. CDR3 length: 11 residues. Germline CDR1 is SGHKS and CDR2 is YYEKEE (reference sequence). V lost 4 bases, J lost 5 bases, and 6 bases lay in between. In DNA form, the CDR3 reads TGTGCCAGCAGCATCGGGGAGACCCAGTACTTC. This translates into CASSIGETQYF.

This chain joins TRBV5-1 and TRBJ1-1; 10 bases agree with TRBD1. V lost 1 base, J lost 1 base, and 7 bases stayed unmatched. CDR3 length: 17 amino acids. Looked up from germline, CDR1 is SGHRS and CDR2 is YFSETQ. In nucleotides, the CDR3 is TGCGCCAGCAGCTTGAAGACAGGGGGCTCGGGGAACACTGAAGCTTTCTTT. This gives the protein CASSLKTGGSGNTEAFF.

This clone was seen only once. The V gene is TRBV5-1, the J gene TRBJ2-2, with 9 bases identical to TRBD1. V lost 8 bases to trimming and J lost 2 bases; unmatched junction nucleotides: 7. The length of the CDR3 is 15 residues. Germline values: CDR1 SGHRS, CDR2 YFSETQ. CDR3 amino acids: CASQRDRVNTGELFF. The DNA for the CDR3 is TGCGCCAGTCAGCGGGACAGGGTAAACACCGGGGAGCTGTTTTTT.

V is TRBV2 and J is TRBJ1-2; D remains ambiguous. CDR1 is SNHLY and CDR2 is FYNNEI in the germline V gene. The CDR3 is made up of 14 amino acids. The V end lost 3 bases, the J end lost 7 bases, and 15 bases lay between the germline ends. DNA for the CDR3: TGTGCCAGCAGTGAGGGTTACTCGGGAGCTGGCTACACCTTC. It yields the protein CASSEGYSGAGYTF.

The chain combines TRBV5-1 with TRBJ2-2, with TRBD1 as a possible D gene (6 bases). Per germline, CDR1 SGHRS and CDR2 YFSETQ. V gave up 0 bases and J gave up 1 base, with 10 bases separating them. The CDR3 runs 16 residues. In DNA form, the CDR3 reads TGCGCCAGCAGCTTGGTAGACAGGAGGAACACCGGGGAGCTGTTTTTT. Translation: CASSLVDRRNTGELFF. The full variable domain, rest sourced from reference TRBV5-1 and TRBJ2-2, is KAGVTQTPRYLIKTRGQQVTLSCSPISGHRSVSWYQQTPGQGLQFLFEYFSETQRNKGNFPGRFSGRQFSNSRSEMNVSTLELGDSALYLCASSLVDRRNTGELFFGEGSRLTVL.

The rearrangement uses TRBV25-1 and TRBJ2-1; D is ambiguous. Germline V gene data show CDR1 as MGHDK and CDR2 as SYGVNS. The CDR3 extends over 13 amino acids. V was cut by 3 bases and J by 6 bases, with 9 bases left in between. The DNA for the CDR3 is TGTGCCAGCAGTGATAATTGGAGCAATGAGCAGTTCTTC. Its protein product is CASSDNWSNEQFF.

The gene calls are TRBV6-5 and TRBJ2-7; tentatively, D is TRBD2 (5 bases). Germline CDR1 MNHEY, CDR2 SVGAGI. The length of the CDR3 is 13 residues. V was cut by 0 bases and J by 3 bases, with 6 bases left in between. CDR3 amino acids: CASSYSRDYEQYF. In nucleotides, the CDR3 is TGTGCCAGCAGTTACTCGAGGGACTACGAGCAGTACTTC.

CDR3 nucleotide sequence: TGTGCCACCAGGGCCTCAGGAGGAGGAACAGAGACCCAGTACTTC. Amino acids: CATRASGGGTETQYF. The genes are TRBV24-1 and TRBJ2-5; weak D call: TRBD2 (5 bases). Between the trimmed V and J ends, which lost 7 bases and 4 bases, there was a span of 18 bases. In germline, CDR1 is KGHDR, CDR2 SFDVKD. The CDR3 covers 15 residues.

DNA for the CDR3: TGCGCCAGCATCCCAATCGGGGGGACTGAAGCTTTCTTT. Translation: CASIPIGGTEAFF. The rearrangement joins TRBV5-1 to TRBJ1-1, with D perhaps matching TRBD1 (5 bases). This CDR3 is 13 amino acids long. V lost 6 bases to trimming and J lost 5 bases, with 14 bases between them. Germline CDR1 SGHRS, CDR2 YFSETQ. Using reference TRBV5-1 and TRBJ1-1 for the parts outside the CDR3, the full variable domain is KAGVTQTPRYLIKTRGQQVTLSCSPISGHRSVSWYQQTPGQGLQFLFEYFSETQRNKGNFPGRFSGRQFSNSRSEMNVSTLELGDSALYLCASIPIGGTEAFFGQGTRLTVV.

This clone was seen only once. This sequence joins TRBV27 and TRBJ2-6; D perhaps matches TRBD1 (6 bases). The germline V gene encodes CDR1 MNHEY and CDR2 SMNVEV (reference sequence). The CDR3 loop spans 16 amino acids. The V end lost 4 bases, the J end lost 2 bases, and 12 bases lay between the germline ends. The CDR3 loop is CASSSPRTAGANVLTF. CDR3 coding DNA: TGTGCCAGCAGTTCCCCCCGGACAGCTGGGGCCAACGTCCTGACTTTC.

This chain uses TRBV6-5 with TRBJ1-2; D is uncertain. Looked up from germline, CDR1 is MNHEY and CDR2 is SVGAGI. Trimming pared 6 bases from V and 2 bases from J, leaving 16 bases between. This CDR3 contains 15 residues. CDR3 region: CASRSLGSGNYGYTF. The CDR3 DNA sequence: TGTGCCAGCAGGTCCCTGGGATCGGGAAACTATGGCTACACCTTC.

The CDR3 DNA reads as TGTGCCAGCAGCTTGGCCGGCAGGGGCTATGGCTACACCTTC. Translation gives CASSLAGRGYGYTF. This chain connects TRBV5-4 to TRBJ1-2; D is perhaps TRBD1 (6 bases). This CDR3 spans 14 amino acids. V was cut by 0 bases and J by 4 bases, with 10 bases left in between. Germline V CDR1 and CDR2: SGHNT, YYREEE (reference sequence). The variable domain in full, with the rest retrieved from reference TRBV5-4 and TRBJ1-2, is ETGVTQSPTHLIKTRGQQVTLRCSSQSGHNTVSWYQQALGQGPQFIFQYYREEENGRGNFPPRFSGLQFPNYSSELNVNALELDDSALYLCASSLAGRGYGYTFGSGTRLTVV.

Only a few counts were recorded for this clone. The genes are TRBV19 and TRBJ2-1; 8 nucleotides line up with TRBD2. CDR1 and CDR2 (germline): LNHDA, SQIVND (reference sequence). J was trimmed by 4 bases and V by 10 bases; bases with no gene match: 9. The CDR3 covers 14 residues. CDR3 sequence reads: CATKVAGRYNEQFF. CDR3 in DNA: TGTGCCACTAAAGTAGCGGGAAGGTACAATGAGCAGTTCTTC.

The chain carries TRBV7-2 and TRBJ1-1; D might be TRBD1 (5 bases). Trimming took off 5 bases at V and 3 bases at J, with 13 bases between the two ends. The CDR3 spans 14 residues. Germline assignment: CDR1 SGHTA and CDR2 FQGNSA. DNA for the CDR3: TGTGCCAGCAGCCTAACGCGGGGGGACACTGAAGCTTTCTTT. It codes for CASSLTRGDTEAFF.

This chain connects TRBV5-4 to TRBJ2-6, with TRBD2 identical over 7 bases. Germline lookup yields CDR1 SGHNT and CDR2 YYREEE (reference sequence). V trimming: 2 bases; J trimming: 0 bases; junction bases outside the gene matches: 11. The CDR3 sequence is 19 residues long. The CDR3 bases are TGTGCCAGCAGCTTCGGAAAAGCGGGACCGATCTCTGGGGCCAACGTCCTGACTTTC. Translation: CASSFGKAGPISGANVLTF.

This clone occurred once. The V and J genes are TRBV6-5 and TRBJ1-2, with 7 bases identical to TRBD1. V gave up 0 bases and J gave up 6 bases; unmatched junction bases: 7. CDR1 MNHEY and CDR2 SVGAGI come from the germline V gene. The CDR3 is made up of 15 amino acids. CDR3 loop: CASSYSTGRGDGYTF. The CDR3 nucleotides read TGTGCCAGCAGTTACTCGACAGGGAGAGGGGATGGCTACACCTTC.

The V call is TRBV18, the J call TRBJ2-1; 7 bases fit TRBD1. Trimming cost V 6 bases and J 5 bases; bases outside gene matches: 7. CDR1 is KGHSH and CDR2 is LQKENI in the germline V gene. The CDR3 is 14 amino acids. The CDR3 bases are TGTGCCAGCTCCGGGGACAGTTATAACAATGAGCAGTTCTTC. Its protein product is CASSGDSYNNEQFF.

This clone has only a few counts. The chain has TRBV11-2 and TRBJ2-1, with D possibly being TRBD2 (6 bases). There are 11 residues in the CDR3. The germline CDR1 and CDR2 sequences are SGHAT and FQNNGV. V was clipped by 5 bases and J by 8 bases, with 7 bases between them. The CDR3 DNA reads TGTGCCAGCAGCCGGGGGTATGAGCAGTTCTTC. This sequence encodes CASSRGYEQFF.

The CDR3 coding sequence is TGTGCCTGGAGTGTACACGCAGGGGGGAATTCACCCCTCCACTTT. Its protein product is CAWSVHAGGNSPLHF. V gene TRBV30 combines with J gene TRBJ1-6; 7 positions agree with TRBD1. This CDR3 spans 15 amino acids. Trimming cost V 0 bases and J 7 bases; bases outside gene matches: 6. Looked up from germline, CDR1 is GTSNPN and CDR2 is SVGIG (reference sequence).

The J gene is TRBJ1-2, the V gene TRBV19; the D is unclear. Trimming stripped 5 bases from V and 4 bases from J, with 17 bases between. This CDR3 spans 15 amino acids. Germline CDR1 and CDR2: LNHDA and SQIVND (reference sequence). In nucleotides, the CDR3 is TGTGCCAGTAGTTTCCGGGAGGCGCGTACCTATGGCTACACCTTC. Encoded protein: CASSFREARTYGYTF.

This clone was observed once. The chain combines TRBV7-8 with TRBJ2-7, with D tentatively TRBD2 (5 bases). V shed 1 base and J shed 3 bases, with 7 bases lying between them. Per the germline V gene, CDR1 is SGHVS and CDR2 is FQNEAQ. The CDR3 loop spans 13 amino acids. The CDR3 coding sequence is TGTGCCAGCAGCTTAGGGACTGGCTACGAGCAGTACGTC. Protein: CASSLGTGYEQYV.

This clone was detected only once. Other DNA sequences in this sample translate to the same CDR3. In DNA form, the CDR3 reads TGCGCCAGCAGCTTGGGACAGGGAGATGGCTACACCTTC. It encodes CASSLGQGDGYTF. The rearrangement uses TRBV5-1 and TRBJ1-2; 7 bases align to TRBD1. The CDR3 consists of 13 residues. Looked up from germline, CDR1 is SGHRS and CDR2 is YFSETQ. Unmatched junction bases numbered 2, after V lost 0 bases and J lost 6 bases.

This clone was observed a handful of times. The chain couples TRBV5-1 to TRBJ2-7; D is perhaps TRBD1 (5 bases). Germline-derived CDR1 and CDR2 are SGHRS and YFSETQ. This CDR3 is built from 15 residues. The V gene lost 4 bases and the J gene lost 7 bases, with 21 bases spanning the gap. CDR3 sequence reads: CASSLYIGAGQEQYF. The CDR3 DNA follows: TGCGCCAGCAGCCTCTACATAGGGGCAGGGCAGGAGCAGTACTTC.

In nucleotides, the CDR3 is TGCGCCAGCAGTGAGACTAGCGGACCCCAGGATACGCAGTATTTT. Translation gives CASSETSGPQDTQYF. The chain carries TRBV10-1 and TRBJ2-3; TRBD2 matches 8 bases. In germline, CDR1 is WNHNN, CDR2 SYGVQD (reference sequence). With V trimmed by 2 bases and J by 6 bases, 7 bases remained unmatched. This CDR3 has 15 residues.

CDR3 DNA sequence: TGTGCCACCAGCAGAGATACTGCGGGGGAAAAACTGTTTTTT. Residues: CATSRDTAGEKLFF. The V gene is TRBV15, the J gene TRBJ1-4; no clear D gene. The CDR3 length is 14 residues. Trimming took 0 bases from V and 8 from J, leaving 10 bases between them. Germline V gene lookup returns CDR1 LNHNV and CDR2 YYDKDF (reference sequence).